The 22 T cell receptor beta chains listed next were all sequenced from one sample in a study of control samples from healthy donors and cancer patients. Clones were read by immunoSEQ multiplex PCR, and TCRdb kept only the in-frame ones, dropping some. Of about 160,000 clones in the sample, under 96% were seen once. The material sequenced was blood. Receptor source: a woman between 25 and 40 years old in good health.

This chain uses TRBV6-5 with TRBJ1-5; D may be TRBD1 (5 bases). This CDR3 is 14 amino acids long. Germline CDR1 and CDR2: MNHEY and SVGAGI. V was clipped by 2 bases and J by 3 bases, with 8 bases between them. CDR3 in amino acids: CASSYQGINQPQHF. CDR3 nucleotides: TGTGCCAGCAGTTACCAGGGAATCAATCAGCCCCAGCATTTT.

This chain uses TRBV7-9 with TRBJ2-7, with D perhaps TRBD2 (5 bases). Trimming cost V 2 bases and J 4 bases, with 9 bases left between them. This CDR3 region has 13 residues. CDR1 and CDR2 from the germline V gene are SEHNR and FQNEAQ (reference sequence). Here the CDR3 reads CASSLSGIYEQYF. The CDR3 DNA reads TGTGCCAGCAGCTTATCGGGGATTTACGAGCAGTACTTC.

The genes are TRBV7-9 and TRBJ1-4; 7 positions agree with TRBD1. The trim removed 5 bases at V and 8 bases at J, leaving 11 bases unmatched. This CDR3 has 15 amino acids. Germline values: CDR1 SEHNR, CDR2 FQNEAQ (reference sequence). The CDR3 DNA is TGTGCCAGCAGCCCGGGACAGACAATGGCAGAAAAACTGTTTTTT. Amino acids: CASSPGQTMAEKLFF.

A single count supports this clone. The chain recombines TRBV6-1 with TRBJ1-6; tentatively, D is TRBD1 (5 bases). CDR3 length: 14 residues. Germline loops: CDR1 MNHNS, CDR2 SASEGT. The V end was cut by 2 bases, the J end by 7 bases, with 9 bases between. The CDR3 coding sequence is TGTGCCAGCAGTGAATTGGGGGGAAATTCACCCCTCCACTTT. Its translation: CASSELGGNSPLHF.

This clone was picked up one time. V usage is TRBV7-3 and J usage is TRBJ2-3; 9 nucleotides match TRBD1. The CDR3 runs to 15 residues. In germline, CDR1 is SGHTA, CDR2 FQGTGA. The junction had 7 bases not matched to a gene; V was cut back by 5 bases and J by 4 bases. This CDR3 reads CASSEQGAQPDTQYF. CDR3 nucleotide sequence: TGTGCCAGCAGCGAACAGGGGGCGCAGCCAGATACGCAGTATTTT.

V usage is TRBV3-1 (or the pseudogene TRBV3-2) and J usage is TRBJ1-5; 9 bases fit TRBD1. The CDR3 consists of 15 residues. The trim removed 2 bases at V and 3 bases at J, leaving 2 bases unmatched. Germline V gene lookup returns CDR1 LGHDT and CDR2 YNNKEL (reference sequence). This CDR3 reads CASSQTGGSNQPQHF. CDR3 sequence (DNA): TGTGCCAGCAGCCAAACAGGGGGCTCCAATCAGCCCCAGCATTTT.

The chain joins TRBV7-8 to TRBJ2-1; D remains ambiguous. The CDR3 has 14 amino acids. Trimming left V 1 base short and J 3 bases short, with 7 bases between. Germline values: CDR1 SGHVS, CDR2 FQNEAQ. DNA for the CDR3: TGTGCCAGCAGCTTAGTAGGCCACTACAATGAGCAGTTCTTC. Amino acids: CASSLVGHYNEQFF. The variable domain in full, completed from reference TRBV7-8 and TRBJ2-1, reads GAGVSQSPRYKVAKRGQDVALRCDPISGHVSLFWYQQALGQGPEFLTYFQNEAQLDKSGLPSDRFFAERPEGSVSTLKIQRTQQEDSAVYLCASSLVGHYNEQFFGPGTRLTVL.

The CDR3: CASSPPGTSGRAFPGNEQFF. CDR3 DNA: TGTGCCAGCAGTCCCCCCGGGACTAGCGGGAGGGCCTTCCCGGGTAATGAGCAGTTCTTC. The V and J genes are TRBV28 and TRBJ2-1; TRBD2 aligns across 16 bases. V lost 5 bases to trimming and J lost 7 bases; unmatched junction nucleotides: 17. The CDR3 runs 20 residues. Germline assignment: CDR1 MDHEN and CDR2 SYDVKM.

The chain has TRBV5-1 and TRBJ2-3, with 7 bases matching TRBD2. Trimming at V came to 4 bases and at J to 1 base, leaving 3 bases not matched to a gene. CDR1 is SGHRS and CDR2 is YFSETQ in the germline V gene. This CDR3 is 14 amino acids long. The DNA of the CDR3 is TGCGCCAGCAGCCCAACTAGCGGCACAGATACGCAGTATTTT. Residues: CASSPTSGTDTQYF.

The chain combines TRBV28 with TRBJ1-3, with unresolved D. Germline V CDR1 and CDR2: MDHEN, SYDVKM. The CDR3 runs to 11 residues. Trimming cost V 6 bases and J 4 bases, with 4 bases left between them. CDR3 DNA: TGTGCCAGCAGGTCGGGAAACACCATATATTTT. It codes for CASRSGNTIYF.

The chain uses TRBV30 and TRBJ1-5, with D unclear. V lost 2 bases and J 5 bases, leaving 10 bases between the germline ends. This CDR3 region has 13 residues. CDR1 and CDR2 (germline): GTSNPN, SVGIG (reference sequence). The CDR3: CAWSLYGDQPQHF. The CDR3 DNA reads as TGTGCCTGGAGTCTTTACGGTGATCAGCCCCAGCATTTT.

This chain uses TRBV6-6 with TRBJ2-1, with D possibly being TRBD1 (5 bases). The germline gives CDR1 MNHNY, CDR2 SVGAGI (reference sequence). The CDR3 runs 14 residues. V lost 6 bases and J 7 bases, leaving 16 bases between the germline ends. CDR3 amino acids: CASSQDITTNEQFF. Written as DNA, the CDR3 is TGTGCCAGCAGCCAGGACATCACGACGAATGAGCAGTTCTTC.

V gene TRBV6-1 combines with J gene TRBJ2-5, with a weak D call TRBD2 (7 bases). From germline, CDR1 is MNHNS and CDR2 SASEGT. V was shortened by 4 bases and J by 4 bases, with 13 bases between the two germline ends. This CDR3 has 14 residues. CDR3 DNA: TGTGCCAGCAGTGGGGGAGGGGGGGCAGAGACCCAGTACTTC. Its protein is CASSGGGGAETQYF.

The J gene is TRBJ2-5, the V gene TRBV19; 10 bases align to TRBD2. The CDR3 loop spans 14 amino acids. The germline V gene has CDR1 LNHDA and CDR2 SQIVND (reference sequence). Trimming removed 5 bases from V and 2 bases from J; junction bases left unmatched: 2. CDR3 loop: CASSGGLAQETQYF. The CDR3 DNA is TGTGCCAGTAGTGGGGGACTAGCGCAAGAGACCCAGTACTTC.

Notes on this clone: A junction boundary mismatches the germline segment, possibly from a read error. The chain recombines TRBV18 with TRBJ1-1, with 7 nucleotides matching TRBD1. The CDR3 is made up of 15 amino acids. Germline V CDR1 and CDR2: KGHSH, LQKENI. The CDR3 DNA sequence: TGTGCCAGCTCGCCACCCGGGACAGACTACACTGAAGCTTTCTTT. This translates into CASSPPGTDYTEAFF.

This rearrangement joins TRBV9 to TRBJ2-2; possible D gene TRBD2, 5 bases. Germline CDR1 is SGDLS and CDR2 is YYNGEE. This CDR3 comprises 16 residues. The V end lost 3 bases, the J end lost 6 bases, and 18 bases lay between the germline ends. CDR3 sequence reads: CASSGTSSLVPGELFF. CDR3 bases: TGTGCCAGCAGCGGTACTAGTTCGCTTGTTCCCGGGGAGCTGTTTTTT.

The chain combines TRBV24-1 with TRBJ1-4, with TRBD1 matching 7 bases. Germline-derived CDR1 and CDR2 are KGHDR and SFDVKD. This CDR3 has 16 residues. V was clipped by 5 bases and J by 8 bases; unmatched bases: 13. The CDR3 DNA sequence: TGTGCCACCAGTGGAAGAGGGACAGACAACTTGGAAAAACTGTTTTTT. This codes for CATSGRGTDNLEKLFF.

The chain joins TRBV3-1 (or the pseudogene TRBV3-2) to TRBJ2-5; D gene ambiguous. The CDR3 spans 13 residues. CDR1 and CDR2 (germline): LGHDT, YNNKEL (reference sequence). Trimming shortened V by 7 bases and J by 4 bases, and 13 bases separated the two germline ends. The DNA of the CDR3 is TGTGCCAGCAAAGGCTCGTCGGGAGAGACCCAGTACTTC. Protein sequence: CASKGSSGETQYF.

The chain carries TRBV3-1 (or the pseudogene TRBV3-2) and TRBJ2-1; D unclear. V dropped 0 bases and J dropped 0 bases, with 9 bases sitting between them. Germline V gives CDR1 LGHDT, CDR2 YNNKEL (reference sequence). The CDR3 contains 16 residues. The CDR3 bases are TGTGCCAGCAGCCAAGAATTGAGCAGCTCCTACAATGAGCAGTTCTTC. The encoded protein is CASSQELSSSYNEQFF.

The chain couples TRBV30 to TRBJ2-2, with D maybe TRBD2 (5 bases). The V gene lost 3 bases and the J gene lost 5 bases, with 22 bases spanning the gap. CDR1 is GTSNPN and CDR2 is SVGIG in the germline V gene (reference sequence). The CDR3 loop spans 17 amino acids. The DNA of the CDR3 is TGTGCCTGGAGGGTTGAGGGCTTAGCGTCCCGGACCGGGGAGCTGTTTTTT. This codes for CAWRVEGLASRTGELFF.

The V call is TRBV13, the J call TRBJ2-5; 13 bases match TRBD2. Trimming took 0 bases from V and 5 from J; bases not matched to a gene: 12. Germline V CDR1 and CDR2: PRHDT, FYEKMQ (reference sequence). The CDR3 is made up of 19 amino acids. CDR3 sequence reads: CASSLGLVLAGGPGETQYF. DNA for the CDR3: TGTGCCAGCAGCTTAGGCCTCGTACTAGCGGGAGGGCCGGGGGAGACCCAGTACTTC.

V gene TRBV11-2 combines with J gene TRBJ2-5; D not certain. V was trimmed by 3 bases and J by 2 bases, leaving 13 bases between them. Germline CDR1 is SGHAT and CDR2 is FQNNGV. This CDR3 has 15 amino acids. CDR3 amino acids: CASSFKGFVQETQYF. As DNA, the CDR3 is TGTGCCAGCAGCTTTAAGGGTTTCGTGCAAGAGACCCAGTACTTC.